This note documents a single TCR beta chain sequence. In this sample, this clonotype turned up many times. Which antigen it targets is not known. Base quality data are lacking; no much larger clone is found one base away. The library was obtained by PCR. Data came from an Illumina HiSeq 2500. Molecular barcoding was employed in the preparation of TCR libraries, with unique molecular identifiers being used to normalize TCRbeta repertoire quantification. In TCRdb, the public reads were trimmed at Q25 with fastp and aligned with MiXCR, with productive beta chains retained. Rows matching on CDR3 protein sequence are summarized as one entry with the most common DNA and genes. Across this sample there are fewer than 25,000 distinct CDR3 sequences, with roughly a tenth seen only once. The ten largest clones represent around 23% of the sample. According to the germline V gene (reference sequence), CDR1 reads MNHEY and CDR2 reads SMNVEV. Counted from cysteine to phenylalanine, this CDR3 has 15 amino acids. CDR3 DNA only is kept here, 45 bases in frame from base 1. Trimming takes 3 bases off V and 9 bases off J; junction bases not matched to a gene: 10.

This sample is part of a study of T-cell reconstitution after alpha-beta-depleted transplantation in children (dated by TCRdb to 2016 to 2018). Background on the whole study: T-cell immune reconstitution after TCRalphabeta/CD19-depleted allogeneic hematopoietic cell transplantation in children was quantitatively tracked in the study by means of TCR repertoire profiling.

Recombination connected TRBV27 to TRBJ2-1; TRBD2 agrees with 8 junctional bases. The sample here was PBMCs from the stem cell graft donor, taken from the stem cell graft. The receptor's source is a human donor who donated a stem cell graft to a child with chronic granulomatous disease. CDR3 region: CASSFAAGGTGEQFF. Here is the DNA: TGTGCCAGCAGTTTTGCTGCGGGAGGCACCGGTGAGCAGTTCTTC.